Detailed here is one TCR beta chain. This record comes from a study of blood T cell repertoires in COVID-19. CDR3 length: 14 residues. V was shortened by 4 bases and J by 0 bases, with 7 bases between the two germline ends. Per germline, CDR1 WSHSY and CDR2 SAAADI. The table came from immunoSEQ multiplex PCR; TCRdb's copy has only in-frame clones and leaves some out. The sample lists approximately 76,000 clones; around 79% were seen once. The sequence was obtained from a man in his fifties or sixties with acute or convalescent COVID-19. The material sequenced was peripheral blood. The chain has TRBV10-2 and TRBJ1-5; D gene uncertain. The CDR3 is CASSAVNSNQPQHF. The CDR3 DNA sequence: TGCGCCAGCAGTGCCGTAAATAGCAATCAGCCCCAGCATTTT.